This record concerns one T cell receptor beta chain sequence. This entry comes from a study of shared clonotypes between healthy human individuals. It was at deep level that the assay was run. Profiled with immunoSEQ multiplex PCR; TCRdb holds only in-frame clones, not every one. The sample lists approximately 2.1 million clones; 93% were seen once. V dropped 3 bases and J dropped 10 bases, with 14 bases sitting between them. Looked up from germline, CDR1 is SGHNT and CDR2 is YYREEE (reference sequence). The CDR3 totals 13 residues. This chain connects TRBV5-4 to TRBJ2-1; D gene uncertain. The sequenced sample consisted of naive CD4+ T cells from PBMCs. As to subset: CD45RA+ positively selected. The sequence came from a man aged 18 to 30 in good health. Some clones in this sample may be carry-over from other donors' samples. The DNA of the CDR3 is TGTGCCAGCAGCTCCTACCTACCTGGGGAGCAGTTCTTC. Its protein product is CASSSYLPGEQFF.